This paragraph reports one T cell receptor (beta chain). The method was immunoSEQ multiplex PCR; TCRdb's version includes in-frame clones alone and lacks a portion of them. The sample shows approximately 150,000 clones, around 90% of them seen only once. The entry originates in a study of blood T cell repertoires in COVID-19. Study summary: Nucleic acid was either cDNA or gDNA, and it came from T cells, B-cell-depleted T cells, or PBMCs.

CDR1 is LNHDA, CDR2 SQIVND, per germline (reference sequence). With 3 bases removed from V and 4 bases from J, the gap between germline ends came to 11 bases. The CDR3 has 14 residues. V gene TRBV19 combines with J gene TRBJ2-3, with a possible D match to TRBD1 (6 bases). This sequence originates from a man between 65 and 85 years old with acute or convalescent COVID-19. The sample comprised peripheral blood. As DNA, the CDR3 is TGTGCCAGTAGTATTTGGGGGCAGGCAGATACGCAGTATTTT. Its protein is CASSIWGQADTQYF.